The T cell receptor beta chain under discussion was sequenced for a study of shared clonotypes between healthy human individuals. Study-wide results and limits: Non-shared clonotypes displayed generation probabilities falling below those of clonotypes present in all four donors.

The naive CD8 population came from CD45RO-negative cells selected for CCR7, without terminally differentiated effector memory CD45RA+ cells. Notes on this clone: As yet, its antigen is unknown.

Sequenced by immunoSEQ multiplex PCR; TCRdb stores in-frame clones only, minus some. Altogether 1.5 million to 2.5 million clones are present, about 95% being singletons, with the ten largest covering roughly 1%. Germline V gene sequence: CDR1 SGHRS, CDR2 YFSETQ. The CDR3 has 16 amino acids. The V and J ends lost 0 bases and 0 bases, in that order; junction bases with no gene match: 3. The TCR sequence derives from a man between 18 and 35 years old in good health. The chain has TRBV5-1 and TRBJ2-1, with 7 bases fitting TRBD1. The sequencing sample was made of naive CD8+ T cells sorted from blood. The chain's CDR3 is CASSLGQGSSYNEQFF. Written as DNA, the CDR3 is TGCGCCAGCAGCTTGGGACAGGGAAGCTCCTACAATGAGCAGTTCTTC.